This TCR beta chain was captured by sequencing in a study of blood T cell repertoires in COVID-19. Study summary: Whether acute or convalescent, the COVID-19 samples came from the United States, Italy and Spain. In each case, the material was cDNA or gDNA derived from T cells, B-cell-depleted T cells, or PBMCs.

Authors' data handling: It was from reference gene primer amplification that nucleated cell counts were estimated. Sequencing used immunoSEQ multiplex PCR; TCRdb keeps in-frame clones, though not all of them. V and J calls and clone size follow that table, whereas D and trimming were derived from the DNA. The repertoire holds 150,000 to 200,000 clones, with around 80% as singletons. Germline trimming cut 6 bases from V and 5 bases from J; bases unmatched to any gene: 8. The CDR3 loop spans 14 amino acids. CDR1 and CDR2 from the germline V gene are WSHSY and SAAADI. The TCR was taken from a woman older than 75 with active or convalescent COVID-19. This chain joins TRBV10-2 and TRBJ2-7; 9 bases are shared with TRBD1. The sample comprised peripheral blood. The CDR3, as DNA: TGCGCCAGCAGAGGGACAGGGAGCTACCACGAGCAGTACTTC. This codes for CASRGTGSYHEQYF.